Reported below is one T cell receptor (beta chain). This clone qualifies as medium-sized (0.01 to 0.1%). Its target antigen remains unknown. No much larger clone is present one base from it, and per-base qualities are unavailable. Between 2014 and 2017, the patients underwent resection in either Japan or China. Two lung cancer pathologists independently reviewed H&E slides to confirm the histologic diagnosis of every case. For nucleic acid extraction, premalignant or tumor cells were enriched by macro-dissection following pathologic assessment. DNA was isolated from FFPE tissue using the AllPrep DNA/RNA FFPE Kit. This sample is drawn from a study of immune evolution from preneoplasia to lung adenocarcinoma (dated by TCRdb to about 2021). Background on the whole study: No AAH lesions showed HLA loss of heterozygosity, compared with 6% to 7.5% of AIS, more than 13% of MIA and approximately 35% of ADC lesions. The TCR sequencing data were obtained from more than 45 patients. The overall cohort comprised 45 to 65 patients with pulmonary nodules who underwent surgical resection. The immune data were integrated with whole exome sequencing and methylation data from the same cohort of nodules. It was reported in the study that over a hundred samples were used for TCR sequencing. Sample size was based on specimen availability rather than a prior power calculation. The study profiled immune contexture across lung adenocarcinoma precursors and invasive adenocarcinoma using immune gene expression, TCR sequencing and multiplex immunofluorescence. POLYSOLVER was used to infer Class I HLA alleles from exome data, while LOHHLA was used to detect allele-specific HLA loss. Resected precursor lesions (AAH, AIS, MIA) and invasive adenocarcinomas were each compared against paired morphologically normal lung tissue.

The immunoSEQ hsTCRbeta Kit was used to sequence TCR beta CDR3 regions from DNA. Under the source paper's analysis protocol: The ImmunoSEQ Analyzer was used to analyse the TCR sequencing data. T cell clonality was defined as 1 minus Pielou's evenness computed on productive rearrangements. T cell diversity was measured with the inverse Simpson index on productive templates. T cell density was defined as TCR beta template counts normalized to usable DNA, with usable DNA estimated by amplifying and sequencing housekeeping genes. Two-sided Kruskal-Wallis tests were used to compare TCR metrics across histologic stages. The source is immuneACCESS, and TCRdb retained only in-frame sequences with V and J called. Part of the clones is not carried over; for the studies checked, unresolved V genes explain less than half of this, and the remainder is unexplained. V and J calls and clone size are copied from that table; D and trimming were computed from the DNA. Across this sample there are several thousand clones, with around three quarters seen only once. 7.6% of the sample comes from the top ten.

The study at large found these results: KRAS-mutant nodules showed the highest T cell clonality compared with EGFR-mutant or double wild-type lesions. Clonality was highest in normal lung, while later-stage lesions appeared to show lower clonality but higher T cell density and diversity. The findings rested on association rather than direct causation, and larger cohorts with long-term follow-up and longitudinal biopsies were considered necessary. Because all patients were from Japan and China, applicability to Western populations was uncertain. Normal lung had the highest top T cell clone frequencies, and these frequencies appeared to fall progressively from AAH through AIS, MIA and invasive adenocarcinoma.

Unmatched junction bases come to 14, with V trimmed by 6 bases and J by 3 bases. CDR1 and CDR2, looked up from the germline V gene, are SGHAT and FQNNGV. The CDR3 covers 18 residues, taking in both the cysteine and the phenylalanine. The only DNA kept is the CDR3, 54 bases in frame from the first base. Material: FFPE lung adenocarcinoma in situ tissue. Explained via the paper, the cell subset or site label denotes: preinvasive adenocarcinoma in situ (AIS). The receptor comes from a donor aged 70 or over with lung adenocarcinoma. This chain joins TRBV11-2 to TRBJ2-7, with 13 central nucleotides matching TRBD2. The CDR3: CASRQLGTSGDSFYEQYF. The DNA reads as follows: TGTGCCAGCAGACAATTAGGGACTAGCGGGGACTCTTTCTACGAGCAGTACTTC.